This TCR beta chain comes out of a study of blood T cell repertoires in COVID-19. The CDR3 runs to 13 residues. Trimming cost V 4 bases and J 4 bases, with 9 bases left between them. This clone was detected once. The repertoire was sequenced with immunoSEQ multiplex PCR; TCRdb's copy has only in-frame clones and lacks some. The repertoire includes some 80,000 clones, 84% of them detected once, and about 22% sits in the top ten. The V and J genes are TRBV12-3 or TRBV12-4 and TRBJ2-3; D not resolved. The sequencing input was peripheral blood. The TCR comes from a woman aged 45-65 years with acute or convalescent COVID-19. CDR3 region: CASSSSGSDTQYF. CDR3 sequence (DNA): TGTGCCAGCAGTTCGTCAGGTTCAGATACGCAGTATTTT.